This TCR beta chain was sequenced during a study of shared clonotypes between healthy human individuals. The naive CD8 fraction comprised CD45RO-negative cells positively selected for CCR7 and excluded terminally differentiated effector memory CD45RA+ cells. The protocol was immunoSEQ multiplex PCR, while the TCRdb copy is restricted to in-frame clones and leaves out a portion. The sample shows about 2.1 million clones, around 95% of them seen only once. With respect to this clone: The same CDR3 can be traced to other DNA sequences in this sample.

Sequencing was performed on naive CD8+ T cells from PBMCs. The TCR was taken from a man between 18 and 29 years old in good health. Some clones in this sample may be carry-over from other donors' samples.

CDR3 sequence: CASSRGTGAYEQYF. The DNA of the CDR3 is TGTGCCAGCAGCCGGGGGACAGGGGCCTACGAGCAGTACTTC. The genes are TRBV27 and TRBJ2-7; TRBD1 matches at 10 bases. CDR3 size: 14 residues. Unmatched junction bases numbered 4, after V lost 6 bases and J lost 2 bases. Germline-derived CDR1 and CDR2 are MNHEY and SMNVEV (reference sequence).